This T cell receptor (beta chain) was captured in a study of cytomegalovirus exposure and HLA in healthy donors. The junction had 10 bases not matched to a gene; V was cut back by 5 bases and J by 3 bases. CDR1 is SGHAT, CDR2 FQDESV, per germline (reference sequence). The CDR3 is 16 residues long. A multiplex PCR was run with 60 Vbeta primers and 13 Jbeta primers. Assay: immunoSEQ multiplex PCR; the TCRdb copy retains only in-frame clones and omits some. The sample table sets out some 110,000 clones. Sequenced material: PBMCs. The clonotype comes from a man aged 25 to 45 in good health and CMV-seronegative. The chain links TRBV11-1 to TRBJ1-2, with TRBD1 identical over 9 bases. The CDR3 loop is CASSPDWDRAHYGYTF. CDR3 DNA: TGTGCCAGCAGCCCTGATTGGGACAGGGCCCACTATGGCTACACCTTC.